A selection of T cell receptor beta chains follows, all from one sample in a study of T cell changes during pregnancy in multiple sclerosis. Here immunoSEQ multiplex PCR was the method, and the copy in TCRdb shows in-frame clones only, minus some. The sample yields 90,000 to 120,000 clones, roughly 93% seen once. The sequences come from peripheral blood, collected before pregnancy. The receptors come from a female donor with multiple sclerosis, enrolled in a pregnancy study. Both conserved end residues are part of each CDR3. Each record gives: J gene, V gene, clone size, D gene, CDR3 DNA, CDR3 protein. The D gene is left open where the match is weak. Only part of the rows carry a size: once, few, many, or a class if the clone is expanded.

j_call: TRBJ2-6
v_call: TRBV7-9
clone_size: NA
d_call: TRBD1
cdr3_nt: TGTGCCAGCAGCTCATTCCGGACAGGTGGGAGCTCTGGGGCCAACGTCCTGACTTTC
cdr3_aa: CASSSFRTGGSSGANVLTF

j_call: TRBJ1-2
v_call: TRBV15
clone_size: NA
d_call: TRBD1
cdr3_nt: TGTGCCACCAGCAAAATACCTCGGGACAGCTATGGCTACACCTTC
cdr3_aa: CATSKIPRDSYGYTF

j_call: TRBJ1-4
v_call: TRBV7-2
clone_size: NA
d_call: NA
cdr3_nt: TGTGCCAGCAGCTTAGACTCCAACCCTAATGAAAAACTGTTTTTT
cdr3_aa: CASSLDSNPNEKLFF

j_call: TRBJ2-2
v_call: TRBV14
clone_size: NA
d_call: TRBD2
cdr3_nt: TGTGCCAGCCGTTTAACGGGAGGGCCTCCCGGGGAGCTGTTTTTT
cdr3_aa: CASRLTGGPPGELFF

j_call: TRBJ2-1
v_call: TRBV5-6
clone_size: NA
d_call: TRBD2
cdr3_nt: TGTGCCAGCAGCTTGGAGGGAGCGGGAGCAATGAATGAGCAGTTCTTC
cdr3_aa: CASSLEGAGAMNEQFF

j_call: TRBJ1-1
v_call: TRBV27
clone_size: once
d_call: TRBD1
cdr3_nt: TGTGCCAGCCTAGGACAGGGCCTTAACACTGAAGCTTTCTTT
cdr3_aa: CASLGQGLNTEAFF

j_call: TRBJ2-1
v_call: TRBV7-9
clone_size: once
d_call: NA
cdr3_nt: TGTGCCAGCAGCTTTATGGAGGCCTACAATGAGCAGTTCTTC
cdr3_aa: CASSFMEAYNEQFF

j_call: TRBJ2-7
v_call: TRBV9
clone_size: NA
d_call: TRBD2
cdr3_nt: TGTGCCAGCAGCGTAGACCCTCTAGCGGGTAGGATGGGTGAGCAGTACTTC
cdr3_aa: CASSVDPLAGRMGEQYF

j_call: TRBJ2-7
v_call: TRBV11-2
clone_size: NA
d_call: TRBD2
cdr3_nt: TGTGCCAGCGGGACTAGCGGCGGGGAGCAGTACTTC
cdr3_aa: CASGTSGGEQYF

j_call: TRBJ1-3
v_call: TRBV18
clone_size: once
d_call: NA
cdr3_nt: TGTGCCAGCTCACCTTCCCGGGGCTCTGGAAACACCATATATTTT
cdr3_aa: CASSPSRGSGNTIYF

j_call: TRBJ2-2
v_call: TRBV28
clone_size: NA
d_call: NA
cdr3_nt: TGTGCCAGCAGTATGGGGCTCACCGGGGAGCTGTTTTTT
cdr3_aa: CASSMGLTGELFF

j_call: TRBJ2-7
v_call: TRBV7-9
clone_size: NA
d_call: TRBD1
cdr3_nt: TGTGCCAGCAGGCCTGCCGGGACAGACCCCTACGAGCAGTACTTC
cdr3_aa: CASRPAGTDPYEQYF

j_call: TRBJ2-7
v_call: TRBV5-4
clone_size: NA
d_call: NA
cdr3_nt: TGTGCCAGCAGCTTTCAAGGGGCCTACGAGCAGTACTTC
cdr3_aa: CASSFQGAYEQYF

j_call: TRBJ2-2
v_call: TRBV19
clone_size: once
d_call: TRBD2
cdr3_nt: TGTGCCAGTAGTATACTAGCGGGAGCAACAGTTTACACCGGGGAGCTGTTTTTT
cdr3_aa: CASSILAGATVYTGELFF

j_call: TRBJ2-2
v_call: TRBV2
clone_size: NA
d_call: TRBD1
cdr3_nt: TGTGCCAGCAGCCAGGGGGCCGGGGAGCTGTTTTTT
cdr3_aa: CASSQGAGELFF

j_call: TRBJ1-1
v_call: TRBV4-1
clone_size: NA
d_call: TRBD1
cdr3_nt: TGCGCCAGCAGCCACCCCACAGGGGGATTCACTGAAGCTTTCTTT
cdr3_aa: CASSHPTGGFTEAFF

j_call: TRBJ2-3
v_call: TRBV19
clone_size: NA
d_call: NA
cdr3_nt: TGTGCCAGTACCCCTTGGGCAGGCCGTGGGCAGGGAGATACGCAGTATTTT
cdr3_aa: CASTPWAGRGQGDTQYF

j_call: TRBJ2-7
v_call: TRBV25-1
clone_size: NA
d_call: TRBD1
cdr3_nt: TGTGCCAGCAGTGGACAGGGGATCGAGCAGTACTTC
cdr3_aa: CASSGQGIEQYF

j_call: TRBJ1-5
v_call: TRBV4-1
clone_size: NA
d_call: NA
cdr3_nt: TGCGCCAGCAGCCAAACACAGGGCTCAAATCAGCCCCAGCATTTT
cdr3_aa: CASSQTQGSNQPQHF

j_call: TRBJ1-4
v_call: TRBV4-1
clone_size: NA
d_call: NA
cdr3_nt: TGCGCCAGCAGCCAAGTAAAGGGGAAACTGGTCGATGAAAAACTGTTTTTT
cdr3_aa: CASSQVKGKLVDEKLFF

j_call: TRBJ2-1
v_call: TRBV7-2
clone_size: NA
d_call: NA
cdr3_nt: TGTGCCAGCAGCTTAAGCGTCACGCGGCCAAATGAGCAGTTCTTC
cdr3_aa: CASSLSVTRPNEQFF

j_call: TRBJ2-3
v_call: TRBV30
clone_size: NA
d_call: NA
cdr3_nt: TGTGCCTGGAACCCTAGCAGCACAGATACGCAGTATTTT
cdr3_aa: CAWNPSSTDTQYF

j_call: TRBJ1-5
v_call: TRBV4-2
clone_size: once
d_call: TRBD1
cdr3_nt: TGTGCCAGCAGCCAAGGTGAAGGACAGGTTTGGGGACAGCCCCAGCATTTT
cdr3_aa: CASSQGEGQVWGQPQHF

j_call: TRBJ1-2
v_call: TRBV2
clone_size: NA
d_call: NA
cdr3_nt: TGTGCCAGCAGTGTAGTATCCTATGGCTACACCTTC
cdr3_aa: CASSVVSYGYTF

j_call: TRBJ1-6
v_call: TRBV30
clone_size: NA
d_call: NA
cdr3_nt: TGTGCCTGGAGTGTAGGGACTCAAAATTCACCCCTCCACTTT
cdr3_aa: CAWSVGTQNSPLHF

j_call: TRBJ2-2
v_call: TRBV27
clone_size: NA
d_call: NA
cdr3_nt: TGTGCCAGCAGCCCTAGAGGAGTGGGCGGGGAGCTGTTTTTT
cdr3_aa: CASSPRGVGGELFF

j_call: TRBJ2-1
v_call: TRBV29-1
clone_size: NA
d_call: TRBD2
cdr3_nt: TGCAGCGTTCAAGATCTAGCGGGAGGTGAGCAGTTCTTC
cdr3_aa: CSVQDLAGGEQFF

j_call: TRBJ2-5
v_call: TRBV5-1
clone_size: NA
d_call: TRBD1
cdr3_nt: TGCGCCAGCAGTCCCGACAGGGTGCAGACCCAGTACTTC
cdr3_aa: CASSPDRVQTQYF

j_call: TRBJ1-1
v_call: TRBV10-3
clone_size: NA
d_call: TRBD1
cdr3_nt: TGTGCCATCAGTGCGTTTTACAGGGGTGTGAACACTGAAGCTTTCTTT
cdr3_aa: CAISAFYRGVNTEAFF

j_call: TRBJ2-1
v_call: TRBV14
clone_size: NA
d_call: NA
cdr3_nt: TGTGCCAGCAGCCAAGGGCAGGGATACAATGAGCAGTTCTTC
cdr3_aa: CASSQGQGYNEQFF

j_call: TRBJ1-5
v_call: TRBV19
clone_size: NA
d_call: NA
cdr3_nt: TGTGCCAGTGATTCTGGGGGCCAACGTAGGCCCCAGCATTTT
cdr3_aa: CASDSGGQRRPQHF

j_call: TRBJ1-2
v_call: TRBV5-5
clone_size: NA
d_call: NA
cdr3_nt: TGTGCCAGCAGCTTGGGTCAGGGTTCGTTGCTCGGCTACACCTTC
cdr3_aa: CASSLGQGSLLGYTF

j_call: TRBJ2-7
v_call: TRBV19
clone_size: NA
d_call: NA
cdr3_nt: TGTGCCAGTAGCAGCTCTCAAGGGGCCTACGAGCAGTACTTC
cdr3_aa: CASSSSQGAYEQYF

j_call: TRBJ1-1
v_call: TRBV9
clone_size: NA
d_call: NA
cdr3_nt: TGTGCCAGCTGTAGGGGGTCGGACACTGAAGCTTTCTTT
cdr3_aa: CASCRGSDTEAFF

j_call: TRBJ2-1
v_call: TRBV9
clone_size: NA
d_call: TRBD2
cdr3_nt: TGTGCCAGCAGCGTACGGGGGGACTCCTACAATGAGCAGTTCTTC
cdr3_aa: CASSVRGDSYNEQFF

j_call: TRBJ1-3
v_call: TRBV19
clone_size: NA
d_call: NA
cdr3_nt: TGTGCCAGCGCGGAGGTGGCCGGAAACACCATATATTTT
cdr3_aa: CASAEVAGNTIYF

j_call: TRBJ1-1
v_call: TRBV11-2
clone_size: NA
d_call: NA
cdr3_nt: TGTGCCAGCAGCTTAGAAGGGGGCACTGAAGCTTTCTTT
cdr3_aa: CASSLEGGTEAFF

j_call: TRBJ1-1
v_call: TRBV27
clone_size: NA
d_call: NA
cdr3_nt: TGTGCCAGCAGTTTATTTGCCAGGGGAGACACTGAAGCTTTCTTT
cdr3_aa: CASSLFARGDTEAFF

j_call: TRBJ1-1
v_call: TRBV5-4
clone_size: NA
d_call: TRBD1
cdr3_nt: TGTGCCAGCAGCTTGGGACAGGGACGGGTAGGGACTGAAGCTTTCTTT
cdr3_aa: CASSLGQGRVGTEAFF

j_call: TRBJ2-7
v_call: TRBV5-8
clone_size: NA
d_call: TRBD1
cdr3_nt: TGTGCCAGCAGCTTCTGGACAGGGGAAGGCGAGCAGTACTTC
cdr3_aa: CASSFWTGEGEQYF

j_call: TRBJ1-4
v_call: TRBV11-2
clone_size: NA
d_call: TRBD1
cdr3_nt: TGTGCCAGCACTTCATTAGACAGGGGGCGTAAGACGGAACTGTTTTTT
cdr3_aa: CASTSLDRGRKTELFF

j_call: TRBJ2-7
v_call: TRBV28
clone_size: once
d_call: TRBD1
cdr3_nt: TGTGCCAGCAGTCCGGGGGACAGGCCCTACGAGCAGTACTTC
cdr3_aa: CASSPGDRPYEQYF

j_call: TRBJ2-1
v_call: TRBV2
clone_size: NA
d_call: TRBD1
cdr3_nt: TGTGCCAGCAGTGGGCTGGGACAGGGGGTCTACAATGAGCAGTTCTTC
cdr3_aa: CASSGLGQGVYNEQFF

j_call: TRBJ1-2
v_call: TRBV5-1
clone_size: NA
d_call: TRBD1
cdr3_nt: TGCGCCAGCAGCCTGGGAAGTAAGGGCGCAGGGGGCCTGGGAGTCTATGGCTACACCTTC
cdr3_aa: CASSLGSKGAGGLGVYGYTF

j_call: TRBJ2-7
v_call: TRBV5-6
clone_size: NA
d_call: NA
cdr3_nt: TGTGCCAGCAGCACAAATCGGGACACCTCCTACGAGCAGTACTTC
cdr3_aa: CASSTNRDTSYEQYF

j_call: TRBJ2-7
v_call: TRBV6-1
clone_size: NA
d_call: NA
cdr3_nt: TGTGCCAGCAAATCTAGCGACTCCTACGAGCAGTACTTC
cdr3_aa: CASKSSDSYEQYF

j_call: TRBJ2-3
v_call: TRBV5-1
clone_size: NA
d_call: TRBD2
cdr3_nt: TGCGCCAGCAGCGGATTAGCGGGAGGGACAGATACGCAGTATTTT
cdr3_aa: CASSGLAGGTDTQYF

j_call: TRBJ1-1
v_call: TRBV6-5
clone_size: NA
d_call: NA
cdr3_nt: TGTGCCAGCAGTTACCTCCAGGGCAACACTGAAGCTTTCTTT
cdr3_aa: CASSYLQGNTEAFF

j_call: TRBJ1-1
v_call: TRBV27
clone_size: NA
d_call: NA
cdr3_nt: TGTGCCAGCAGTTTAACCGGAGGGGCCACTGAAGCTTTCTTT
cdr3_aa: CASSLTGGATEAFF

j_call: TRBJ2-1
v_call: TRBV14
clone_size: NA
d_call: TRBD2
cdr3_nt: TGTGCCAGCAGCGAGTTTCATGTTAGCGGGAGCTCCTACAATGAGCAGTTCTTC
cdr3_aa: CASSEFHVSGSSYNEQFF

j_call: TRBJ1-1
v_call: TRBV11-2
clone_size: NA
d_call: NA
cdr3_nt: TGTGCCAGCAGCTCCTCCAGGGGCCACACTGAAGCTTTCTTT
cdr3_aa: CASSSSRGHTEAFF

j_call: TRBJ2-7
v_call: TRBV6-1
clone_size: NA
d_call: TRBD1
cdr3_nt: TGTGCCAGCAGTGGGGACAGGGGGAGCTACGAGCAGTACTTC
cdr3_aa: CASSGDRGSYEQYF